This TCR beta chain was sequenced in a study of T cells in Graves' hyperthyroidism and ophthalmopathy. From RNA transcripts, TCR beta CDR3 regions were amplified. HTBI primers were the set used in a first-round RT-PCR of the TCR CDR3. Each CDR3 protein gets one entry after TCRdb re-called the multiplex PCR reads with MiXCR. The sample contains about 610,000 distinct CDR3 sequences, approximately 15% of which appear only once. CDR1 and CDR2 (germline): SEHNR, FQNEAQ (reference sequence). V lost 3 bases and J 4 bases, leaving 15 bases between the germline ends. This CDR3 has 16 residues. The sequenced sample was blood. J is TRBJ1-4 and V is TRBV7-9; D call uncertain. This receptor was identified in a woman in her forties with Graves' ophthalmopathy. CDR3 nucleotide sequence: TGTGCCAGCAGCTTGGTTCCCGGACTGAGTAATGAAAAACTGTTTTTT. Translated: CASSLVPGLSNEKLFF.